This TCR beta chain was observed in a study of OX40 agonist ivuxolimab in advanced cancers. Method: immunoSEQ multiplex PCR; TCRdb's copy keeps in-frame clones and lacks some. The sample records about 60,000 clones, about nine tenths being singletons. Sequenced material: CD4+ or CD8+ T cells sorted from blood, taken in a trial of the OX40 agonist ivuxolimab. The source of this sequence is an adult with an advanced solid tumor such as melanoma, head and neck, liver or kidney cancer.

The DNA of the CDR3 is TGTGCCAGTAGGGACACTAGCAATCAGCCCCAGCATTTT. This sequence encodes CASRDTSNQPQHF. This chain uses TRBV19 with TRBJ1-5; perhaps TRBD1 as D (5 bases). Trimming shortened V by 6 bases and J by 0 bases, and 6 bases separated the two germline ends. Germline V gene lookup returns CDR1 LNHDA and CDR2 SQIVND (reference sequence). CDR3 length equals 13 residues. Full variable domain (rest looked up from reference TRBV19 and TRBJ1-5): DGGITQSPKYLFRKEGQNVTLSCEQNLNHDAMYWYRQDPGQGLRLIYYSQIVNDFQKGDIAEGYSVSREKKESFPLTVTSAQKNPTAFYLCASRDTSNQPQHFGDGTRLSIL.